The 6 T cell receptor beta chains below all came from one sample that was sequenced in a study of blood T cell repertoires in COVID-19. Using immunoSEQ multiplex PCR, the repertoire was profiled, and TCRdb retains in-frame clones only, with some absent. Of some 240,000 clones listed, around 81% are singletons. The specimen sequenced was peripheral blood. Receptor source: a woman in her seventies with acute or convalescent COVID-19.

The chain employs TRBV6-1 and TRBJ1-2; unclear D gene. The germline V gene has CDR1 MNHNS and CDR2 SASEGT. This CDR3 region has 15 residues. V gave up 0 bases and J gave up 2 bases, with 10 bases separating them. CDR3 region: CASSEALVRNYGYTF. DNA of the CDR3: TGTGCCAGCAGTGAAGCGCTCGTGAGAAACTATGGCTACACCTTC.

The rearrangement joins TRBV30 to TRBJ2-7; no clear D. This CDR3 is built from 11 residues. In germline, CDR1 is GTSNPN, CDR2 SVGIG (reference sequence). Trimming stripped 1 base from V and 4 bases from J, with 5 bases between. This CDR3 is CAWSARYEQYF. Written as DNA, the CDR3 is TGTGCCTGGAGTGCCAGGTACGAGCAGTACTTC. The full variable domain, its missing parts supplied by reference TRBV30 and TRBJ2-7, is SQTIHQWPATLVQPVGSPLSLECTVEGTSNPNLYWYRQAAGRGLQLLFYSVGIGQISSEVPQNLSASRPQDRQFILSSKKLLLSDSGFYLCAWSARYEQYFGPGTRLTVT.

The rearrangement uses TRBV4-2 and TRBJ1-5; TRBD1 might be the D (5 bases). V was shortened by 4 bases and J by 0 bases, with 7 bases between the two germline ends. CDR1 and CDR2 from the germline V gene are LGHNA and YNFKEQ. This CDR3 comprises 14 residues. CDR3 protein: CASSPTGSNQPQHF. The CDR3 nucleotides are TGTGCCAGCAGCCCCACAGGTAGCAATCAGCCCCAGCATTTT.

V usage is TRBV19 and J usage is TRBJ1-1, with D maybe TRBD1 (5 bases). In germline, CDR1 is LNHDA, CDR2 SQIVND (reference sequence). This CDR3 comprises 14 residues. The V end was cut by 0 bases, the J end by 8 bases, with 13 bases between. The CDR3: CASSIDRDRIEAFF. The CDR3, as DNA: TGTGCCAGTAGTATAGACAGGGATCGTATCGAAGCTTTCTTT. The full variable domain, in which reference TRBV19 and TRBJ1-1 provide the parts outside the CDR3, is DGGITQSPKYLFRKEGQNVTLSCEQNLNHDAMYWYRQDPGQGLRLIYYSQIVNDFQKGDIAEGYSVSREKKESFPLTVTSAQKNPTAFYLCASSIDRDRIEAFFGQGTRLTVV.

The rearrangement joins TRBV18 to TRBJ1-6; D gene ambiguous. Germline assignment: CDR1 KGHSH and CDR2 LQKENI. The V gene lost 3 bases and the J gene lost 6 bases, with 9 bases spanning the gap. The CDR3 spans 14 residues. CDR3 residues: CASSPGEFNSPLHF. The CDR3 DNA sequence: TGTGCCAGCTCACCCGGTGAATTTAATTCACCCCTCCACTTT.

This clone was seen only a few times. The J gene is TRBJ2-2, the V gene TRBV6-2 or TRBV6-3; 11 positions agree with TRBD1. CDR3 size: 15 residues. Germline CDR1 is MNHEY and CDR2 is SVGEGT. Trimming removed 6 bases from V and 5 bases from J; junction bases left unmatched: 5. CDR3 residues: CASSRGTGGTGELFF. CDR3 sequence (DNA): TGTGCCAGCAGCCGCGGGACAGGGGGGACCGGGGAGCTGTTTTTT.